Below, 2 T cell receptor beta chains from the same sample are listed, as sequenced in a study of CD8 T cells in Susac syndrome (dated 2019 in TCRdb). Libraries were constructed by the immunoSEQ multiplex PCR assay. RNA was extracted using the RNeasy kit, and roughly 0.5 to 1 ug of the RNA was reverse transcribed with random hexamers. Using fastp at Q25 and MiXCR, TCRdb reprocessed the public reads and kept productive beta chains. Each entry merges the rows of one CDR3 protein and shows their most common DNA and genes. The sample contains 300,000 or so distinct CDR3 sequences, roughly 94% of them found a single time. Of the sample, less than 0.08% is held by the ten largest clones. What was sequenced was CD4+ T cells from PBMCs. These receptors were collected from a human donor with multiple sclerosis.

In DNA form, the CDR3 reads TGCAGCGCTGAGGCCTTCCCGATAAGGAATGAGCAGTTCTTC. Its protein product is CSAEAFPIRNEQFF. The genes are TRBV29-1 and TRBJ2-1; D is uncertain. The CDR3 is 14 amino acids. Trimming removed 7 bases at V and 7 bases at J, with 20 bases between. The germline V gene encodes CDR1 SQVTM and CDR2 ANQGSEA.

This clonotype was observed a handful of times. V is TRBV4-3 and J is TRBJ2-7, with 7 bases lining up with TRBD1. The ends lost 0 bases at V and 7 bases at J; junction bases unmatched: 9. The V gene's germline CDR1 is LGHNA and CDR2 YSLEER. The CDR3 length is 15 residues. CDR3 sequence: CASSQDRQGQREQYF. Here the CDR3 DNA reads TGCGCCAGCAGCCAAGATCGGCAGGGACAGAGAGAGCAGTACTTC.